This T cell receptor beta chain was found in a study of cytomegalovirus exposure and HLA in healthy donors. Both 60 Vbeta primers and 13 Jbeta primers went into the PCR. Assay: immunoSEQ multiplex PCR; the TCRdb copy retains only in-frame clones and omits some. The sample has 110,000 or so clones; less than 85% are singletons. Study conclusions and caveats: The majority of CMV-associated TCR beta chains were reported as apparently HLA-restricted in a later analysis.

About this clone itself: What it recognizes is unknown.

V was pared by 0 bases and J by 1 base, with 10 bases between. This CDR3 is built from 15 residues. The V gene's germline CDR1 is SGHNT and CDR2 YYREEE (reference sequence). Source material: PBMCs. The chain joins TRBV5-4 to TRBJ1-1; D remains ambiguous. This sequence was found in a man between 35 and 55 years old in good health and CMV-seropositive. Here the CDR3 reads CASSLGGVRNTEAFF. The DNA for the CDR3 is TGTGCCAGCAGCTTGGGCGGGGTAAGGAACACTGAAGCTTTCTTT.